What follows describes a single T cell receptor beta chain. Its antigen is undetermined. This specimen comes from a study of cytomegalovirus exposure and HLA in healthy donors. Whole-study results and caveats: A later analysis linked a missense DCLRE1C variant to TCR beta V- and J-gene trimming. A classifier reportedly called cytomegalovirus status with high sensitivity and specificity.

Researchers ran the PCR with 60 Vbeta and 13 Jbeta primers. Data came from immunoSEQ multiplex PCR; TCRdb stores just in-frame clones and leaves some out. The sample holds fewer than 150,000 clones, roughly 77% seen once. The material sequenced was PBMCs. This sequence originates from a man younger than 40 in good health.

The CDR3, as DNA: TGTGCCAGCAGTTTATCGACCGGGACAGAGATCGGGAAACTGTTTTTT. Translating it yields CASSLSTGTEIGKLFF. The rearrangement uses TRBV27 and TRBJ1-4; 7 nucleotides line up with TRBD1. This CDR3 has 16 amino acids. V shed 0 bases, J shed 11 bases, and the junction held 12 bases outside the gene matches. CDR1 is MNHEY and CDR2 is SMNVEV in the germline V gene (reference sequence).